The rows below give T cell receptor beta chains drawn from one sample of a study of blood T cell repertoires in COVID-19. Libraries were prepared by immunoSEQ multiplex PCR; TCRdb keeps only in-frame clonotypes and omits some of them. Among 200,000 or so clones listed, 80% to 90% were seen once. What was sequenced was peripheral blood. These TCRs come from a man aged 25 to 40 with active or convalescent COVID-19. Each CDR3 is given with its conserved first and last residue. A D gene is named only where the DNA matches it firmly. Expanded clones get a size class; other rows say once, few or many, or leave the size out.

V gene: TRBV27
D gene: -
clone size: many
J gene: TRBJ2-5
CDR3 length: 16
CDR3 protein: CASSLWSEGTEETQYF
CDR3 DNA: TGTGCCAGCAGTTTATGGTCGGAGGGGACGGAAGAGACCCAGTACTTC

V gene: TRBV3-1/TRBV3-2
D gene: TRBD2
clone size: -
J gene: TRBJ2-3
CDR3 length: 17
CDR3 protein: CASSQHQGTSITDTQYF
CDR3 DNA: TGTGCCAGCAGCCAACACCAAGGGACTAGTATAACAGATACGCAGTATTTT

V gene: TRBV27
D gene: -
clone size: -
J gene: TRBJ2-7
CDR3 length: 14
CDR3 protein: CASSLSRDGYEQYF
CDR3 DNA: TGTGCCAGCAGTTTAAGCCGGGATGGCTACGAGCAGTACTTC

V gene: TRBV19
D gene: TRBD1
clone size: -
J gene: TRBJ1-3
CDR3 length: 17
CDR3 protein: CASSASGQGFGGNTIYF
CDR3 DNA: TGTGCCAGTAGTGCCTCGGGACAGGGTTTTGGTGGAAACACCATATATTTT

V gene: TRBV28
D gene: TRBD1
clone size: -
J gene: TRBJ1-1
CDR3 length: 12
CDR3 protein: CASAPGGVWAFF
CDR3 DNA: TGTGCCAGCGCCCCAGGGGGCGTTTGGGCTTTCTTT

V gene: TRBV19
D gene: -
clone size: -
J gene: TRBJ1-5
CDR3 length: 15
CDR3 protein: CASRNYLGARQPQHF
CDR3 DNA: TGTGCCAGTCGTAATTACCTGGGGGCGAGGCAGCCCCAGCATTTT

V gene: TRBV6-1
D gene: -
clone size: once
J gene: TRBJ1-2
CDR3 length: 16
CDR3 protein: CASSGQSGGAGYGYTF
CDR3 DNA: TGTGCCAGCAGTGGACAGTCTGGGGGCGCTGGCTATGGCTACACCTTC

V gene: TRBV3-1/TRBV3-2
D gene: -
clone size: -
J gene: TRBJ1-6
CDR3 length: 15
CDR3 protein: CASSQDRQANSPLHF
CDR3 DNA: TGTGCCAGCAGCCAAGACCGACAGGCCAATTCACCCCTCCACTTT

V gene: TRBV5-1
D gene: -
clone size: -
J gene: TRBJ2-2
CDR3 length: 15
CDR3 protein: CASSFDSPNTGELFF
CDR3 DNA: TGCGCCAGCAGCTTCGACAGCCCGAACACCGGGGAGCTGTTTTTT

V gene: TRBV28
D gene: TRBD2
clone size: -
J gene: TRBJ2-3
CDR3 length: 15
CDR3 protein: CASSRWEGLTDTQYF
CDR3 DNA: TGTGCCAGCAGTAGGTGGGAGGGCCTCACAGATACGCAGTATTTT

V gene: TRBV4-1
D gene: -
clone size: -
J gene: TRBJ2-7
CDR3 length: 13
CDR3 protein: CASSQVKTYEQYF
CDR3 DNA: TGCGCCAGCAGCCAAGTTAAAACCTACGAGCAGTACTTC

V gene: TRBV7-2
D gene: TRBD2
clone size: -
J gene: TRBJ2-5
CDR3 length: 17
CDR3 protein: CASSSPRVAGGLETQYF
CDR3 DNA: TGTGCCAGCAGCTCCCCCAGGGTAGCGGGAGGGCTGGAGACCCAGTACTTC

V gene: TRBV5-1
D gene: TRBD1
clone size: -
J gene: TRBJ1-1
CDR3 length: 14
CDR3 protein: CASSPRAGGSEAFF
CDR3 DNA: TGCGCCAGCAGTCCCCGGGCAGGGGGGTCTGAAGCTTTCTTT

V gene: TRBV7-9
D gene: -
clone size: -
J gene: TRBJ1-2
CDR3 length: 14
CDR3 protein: CASSLGQGRDGYTF
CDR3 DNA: TGTGCCAGCAGCTTAGGTCAGGGGAGGGATGGCTACACCTTC

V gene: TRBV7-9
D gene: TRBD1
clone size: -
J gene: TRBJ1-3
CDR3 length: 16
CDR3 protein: CASRGKQGQLGNTIYF
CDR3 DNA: TGTGCCAGCAGGGGAAAACAGGGGCAATTGGGAAACACCATATATTTT

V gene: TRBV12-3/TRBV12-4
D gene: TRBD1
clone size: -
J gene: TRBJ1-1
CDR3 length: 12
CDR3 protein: CASSPGTGKAFF
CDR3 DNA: TGTGCCAGCAGTCCCGGGACAGGGAAAGCTTTCTTT

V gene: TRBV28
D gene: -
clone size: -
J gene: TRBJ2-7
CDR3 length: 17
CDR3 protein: CASSLRHWSQGTYEQYF
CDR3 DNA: TGTGCCAGCAGTTTACGTCATTGGTCTCAGGGGACCTACGAGCAGTACTTC

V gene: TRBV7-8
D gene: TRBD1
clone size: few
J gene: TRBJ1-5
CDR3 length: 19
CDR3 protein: CASSLHPDRGYSGNQPQHF
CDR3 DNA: TGTGCCAGCAGCTTACATCCTGACAGGGGATATAGCGGCAATCAGCCCCAGCATTTT

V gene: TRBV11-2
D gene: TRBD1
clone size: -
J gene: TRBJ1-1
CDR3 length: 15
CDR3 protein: CASSFTGGYNTEAFF
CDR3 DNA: TGTGCCAGCAGCTTCACAGGGGGCTATAACACTGAAGCTTTCTTT

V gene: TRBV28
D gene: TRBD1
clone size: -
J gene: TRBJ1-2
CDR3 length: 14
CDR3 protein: CASSTGTGTYGYTF
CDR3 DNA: TGTGCCAGCAGTACCGGGACAGGGACGTATGGCTACACCTTC

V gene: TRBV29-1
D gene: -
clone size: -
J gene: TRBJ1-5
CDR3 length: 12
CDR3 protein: CSASEGNQPQHF
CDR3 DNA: TGCAGCGCCTCGGAGGGCAATCAGCCCCAGCATTTT

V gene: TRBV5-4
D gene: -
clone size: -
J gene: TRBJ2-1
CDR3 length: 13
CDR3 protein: CASSLDGINEQFF
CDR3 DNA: TGTGCCAGCAGCTTGGACGGTATCAATGAGCAGTTCTTC

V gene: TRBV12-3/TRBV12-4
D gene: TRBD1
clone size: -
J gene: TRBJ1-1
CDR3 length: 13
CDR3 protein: CASILQGGTEAFF
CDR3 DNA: TGTGCCAGCATCCTACAGGGGGGCACTGAAGCTTTCTTT

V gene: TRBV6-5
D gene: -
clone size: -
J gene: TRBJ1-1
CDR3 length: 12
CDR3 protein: CASSSSGTEAFF
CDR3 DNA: TGTGCCAGCAGTTCGTCCGGCACTGAAGCTTTCTTT

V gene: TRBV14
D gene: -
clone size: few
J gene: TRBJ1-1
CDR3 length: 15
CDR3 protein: CASSQVGGFNTEAFF
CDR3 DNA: TGTGCCAGCAGCCAAGTCGGGGGATTTAACACTGAAGCTTTCTTT

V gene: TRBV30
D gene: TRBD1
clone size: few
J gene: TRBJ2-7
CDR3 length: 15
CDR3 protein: CAWSGTGGVPYEQYF
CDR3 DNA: TGTGCCTGGAGTGGTACAGGGGGTGTCCCCTACGAGCAGTACTTC

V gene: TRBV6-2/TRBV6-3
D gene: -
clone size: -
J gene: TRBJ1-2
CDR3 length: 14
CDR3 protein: CASSYYRQSDGYTF
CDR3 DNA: TGTGCCAGCAGTTACTATAGACAGAGTGATGGCTACACCTTC

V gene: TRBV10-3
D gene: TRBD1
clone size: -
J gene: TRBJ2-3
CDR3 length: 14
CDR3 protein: CAISEGQGGDTQYF
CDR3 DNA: TGTGCCATCAGTGAGGGACAGGGGGGAGATACGCAGTATTTT

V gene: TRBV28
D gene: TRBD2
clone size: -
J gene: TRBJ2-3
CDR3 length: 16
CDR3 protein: CASSLWLAGGPDTQYF
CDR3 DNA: TGTGCCAGCAGTTTATGGTTAGCGGGGGGGCCGGATACGCAGTATTTT

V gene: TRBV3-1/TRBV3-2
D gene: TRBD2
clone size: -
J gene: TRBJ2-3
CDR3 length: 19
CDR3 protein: CASSQTGLAGRIGTDTQYF
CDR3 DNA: TGTGCCAGCAGCCAAACGGGACTAGCGGGCCGAATTGGCACAGATACGCAGTATTTT

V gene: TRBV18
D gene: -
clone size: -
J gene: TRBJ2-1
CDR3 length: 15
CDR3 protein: CASSPGQNTYNEQFF
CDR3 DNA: TGTGCCAGCTCCCCTGGACAGAATACCTACAATGAGCAGTTCTTC

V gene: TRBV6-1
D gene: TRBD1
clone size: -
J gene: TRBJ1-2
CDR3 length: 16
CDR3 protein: CASREGKKTGNHGYTF
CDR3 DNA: TGTGCCAGCAGGGAAGGTAAGAAGACAGGGAACCATGGCTACACCTTC

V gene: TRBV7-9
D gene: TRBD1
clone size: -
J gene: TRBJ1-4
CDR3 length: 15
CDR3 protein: CASSSGQVAQEKLFF
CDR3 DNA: TGTGCCAGCAGTTCCGGACAGGTGGCCCAGGAAAAACTGTTTTTT

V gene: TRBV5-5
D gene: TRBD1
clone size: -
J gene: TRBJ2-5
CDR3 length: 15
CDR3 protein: CASSLGTGGGETQYF
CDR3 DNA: TGTGCCAGCAGCTTGGGGACAGGGGGTGGAGAGACCCAGTACTTC

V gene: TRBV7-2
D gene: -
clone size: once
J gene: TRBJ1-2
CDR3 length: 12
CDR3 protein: CASSRIPYGYTF
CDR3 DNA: TGTGCCAGCAGCCGTATCCCCTATGGCTACACCTTC

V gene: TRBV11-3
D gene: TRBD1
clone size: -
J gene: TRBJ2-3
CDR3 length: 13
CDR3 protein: CASSGQDLDTQYF
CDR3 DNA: TGTGCCAGCAGCGGACAGGATCTAGATACGCAGTATTTT

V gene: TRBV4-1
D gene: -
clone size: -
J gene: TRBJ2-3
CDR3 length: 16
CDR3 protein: CASSQDPTGSTDTQYF
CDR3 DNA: TGCGCCAGCAGCCAAGATCCAACGGGTAGCACAGATACGCAGTATTTT

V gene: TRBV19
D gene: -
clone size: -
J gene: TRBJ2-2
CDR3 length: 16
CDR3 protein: CASSKLRGGTTGELFF
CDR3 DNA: TGTGCCAGTAGTAAACTTAGGGGGGGCACGACCGGGGAGCTGTTTTTT

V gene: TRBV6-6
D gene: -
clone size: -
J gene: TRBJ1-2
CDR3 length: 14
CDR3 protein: CASSYSEGSGGYTF
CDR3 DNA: TGTGCCAGCAGTTACTCGGAGGGGAGCGGAGGCTACACCTTC

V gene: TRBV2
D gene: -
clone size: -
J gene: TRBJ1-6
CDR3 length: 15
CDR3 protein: CASSSTILSNSPLHF
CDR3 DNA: TGTGCCAGCAGTTCTACGATTTTGTCAAATTCACCCCTCCACTTT

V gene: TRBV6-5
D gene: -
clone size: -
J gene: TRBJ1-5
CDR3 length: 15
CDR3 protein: CASAEGQGAGQPQHF
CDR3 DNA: TGTGCCAGCGCGGAGGGTCAGGGAGCAGGTCAGCCCCAGCATTTT

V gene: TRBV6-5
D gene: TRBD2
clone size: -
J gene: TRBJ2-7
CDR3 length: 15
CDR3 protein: CASSYDPGGTYEQYF
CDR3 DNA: TGTGCCAGCAGTTACGATCCGGGAGGGACATACGAGCAGTACTTC

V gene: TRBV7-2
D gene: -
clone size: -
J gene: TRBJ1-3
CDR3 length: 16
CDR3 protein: CASSLPRTQTGNTIYF
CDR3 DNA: TGTGCCAGCAGCCTTCCTAGAACTCAAACTGGAAACACCATATATTTT

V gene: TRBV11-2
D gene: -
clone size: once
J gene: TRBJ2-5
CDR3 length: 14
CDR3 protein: CASRFRDYQETQYF
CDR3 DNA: TGTGCCAGCAGGTTCCGGGACTACCAAGAGACCCAGTACTTC